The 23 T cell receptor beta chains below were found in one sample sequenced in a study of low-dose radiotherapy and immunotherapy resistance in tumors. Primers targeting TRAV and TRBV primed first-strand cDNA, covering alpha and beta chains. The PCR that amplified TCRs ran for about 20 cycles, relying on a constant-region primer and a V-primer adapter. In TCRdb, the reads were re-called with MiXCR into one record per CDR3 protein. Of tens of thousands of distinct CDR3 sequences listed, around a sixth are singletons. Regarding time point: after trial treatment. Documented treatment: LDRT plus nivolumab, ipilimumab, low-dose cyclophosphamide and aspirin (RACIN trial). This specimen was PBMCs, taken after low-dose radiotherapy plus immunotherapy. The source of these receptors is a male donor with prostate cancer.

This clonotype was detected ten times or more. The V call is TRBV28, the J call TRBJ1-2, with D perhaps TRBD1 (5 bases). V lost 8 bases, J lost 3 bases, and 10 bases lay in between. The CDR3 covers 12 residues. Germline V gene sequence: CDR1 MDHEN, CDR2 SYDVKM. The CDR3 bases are TGTGCCAGCGGAACGGGGGACTATGGCTACACCTTC. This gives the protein CASGTGDYGYTF.

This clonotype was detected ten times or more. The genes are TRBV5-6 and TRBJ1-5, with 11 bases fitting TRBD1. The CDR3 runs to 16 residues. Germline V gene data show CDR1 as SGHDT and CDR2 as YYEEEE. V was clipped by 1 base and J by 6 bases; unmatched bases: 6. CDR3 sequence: CASSLIGDRGFQPQHF. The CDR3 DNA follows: TGTGCCAGCAGCTTGATAGGGGACAGGGGGTTTCAGCCCCAGCATTTT.

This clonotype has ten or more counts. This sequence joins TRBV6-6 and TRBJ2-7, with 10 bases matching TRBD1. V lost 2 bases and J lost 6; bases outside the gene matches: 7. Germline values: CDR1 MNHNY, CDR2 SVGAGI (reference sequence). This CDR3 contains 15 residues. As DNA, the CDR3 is TGTGCCAGCAGTTACCCGACAGGGGGCCAGCTCGAGCAGTACTTC. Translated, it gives CASSYPTGGQLEQYF.

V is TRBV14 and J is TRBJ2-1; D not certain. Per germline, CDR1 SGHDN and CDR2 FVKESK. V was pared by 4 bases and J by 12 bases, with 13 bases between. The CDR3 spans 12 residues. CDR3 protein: CASSLLPWGQFF. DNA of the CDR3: TGTGCCAGCAGCCTCCTTCCGTGGGGGCAGTTCTTC.

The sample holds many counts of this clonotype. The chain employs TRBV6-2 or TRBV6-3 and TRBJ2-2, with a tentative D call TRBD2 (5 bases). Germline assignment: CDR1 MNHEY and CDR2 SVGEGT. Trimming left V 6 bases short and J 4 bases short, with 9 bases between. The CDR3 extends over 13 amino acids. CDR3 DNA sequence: TGTGCCAGCAGGGGAAGCGGCACCGGGGAGCTGTTTTTT. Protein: CASRGSGTGELFF.

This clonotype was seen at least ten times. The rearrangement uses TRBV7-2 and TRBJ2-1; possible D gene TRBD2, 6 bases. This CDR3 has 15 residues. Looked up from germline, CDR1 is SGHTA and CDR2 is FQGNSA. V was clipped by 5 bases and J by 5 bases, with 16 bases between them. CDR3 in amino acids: CASSTAGTPDNEQFF. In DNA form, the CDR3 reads TGTGCCAGCAGCACCGCCGGGACTCCGGACAATGAGCAGTTCTTC. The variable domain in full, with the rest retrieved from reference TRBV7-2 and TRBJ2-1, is GAGVSQSPSNKVTEKGKDVELRCDPISGHTALYWYRQSLGQGLEFLIYFQGNSAPDKSGLPSDRFSAERTGGSVSTLTIQRTQQEDSAVYLCASSTAGTPDNEQFFGPGTRLTVL.

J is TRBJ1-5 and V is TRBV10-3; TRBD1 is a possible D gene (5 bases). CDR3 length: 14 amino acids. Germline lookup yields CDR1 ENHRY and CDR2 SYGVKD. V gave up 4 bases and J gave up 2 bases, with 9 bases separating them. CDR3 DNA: TGTGCCATCAGTGTGGGCAGGGGCAATCAGCCCCAGCATTTT. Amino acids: CAISVGRGNQPQHF.

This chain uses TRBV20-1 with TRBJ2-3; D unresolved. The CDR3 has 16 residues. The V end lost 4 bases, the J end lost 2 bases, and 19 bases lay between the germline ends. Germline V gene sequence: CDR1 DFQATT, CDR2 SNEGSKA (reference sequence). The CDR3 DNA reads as TGCAGTGCTACTGATATGGTACCAGATCACACAGATACGCAGTATTTT. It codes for CSATDMVPDHTDTQYF.

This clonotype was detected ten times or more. The CDR3 loop is CSVRDRGLDGELFF. CDR3 coding DNA: TGCAGCGTGCGGGACAGGGGGCTGGACGGGGAGCTGTTTTTT. The J gene is TRBJ2-2, the V gene TRBV29-1; 12 nucleotides agree with TRBD1. The CDR3 is 14 residues long. Looked up from germline, CDR1 is SQVTM and CDR2 is ANQGSEA. The J segment lost 7 bases and the V segment lost 6 bases, leaving 6 bases of the junction unmatched.

CDR3 sequence: CASSLIGSANTGELFF. For the CDR3, the DNA is TGCGCCAGCAGCTTGATCGGCAGCGCGAACACCGGGGAGCTGTTTTTT. The rearrangement uses TRBV5-1 and TRBJ2-2; no definite D call. CDR3 length: 16 amino acids. V dropped 1 base and J dropped 0 bases, with 10 bases sitting between them. Germline-derived CDR1 and CDR2 are SGHRS and YFSETQ.

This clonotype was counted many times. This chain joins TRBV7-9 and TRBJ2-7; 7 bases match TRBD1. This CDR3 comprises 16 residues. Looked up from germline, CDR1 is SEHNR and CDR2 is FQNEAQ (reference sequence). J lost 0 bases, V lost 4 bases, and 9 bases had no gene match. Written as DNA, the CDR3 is TGTGCCAGCAGCTCCCGGACAGGAGAAATCTCCTACGAGCAGTACTTC. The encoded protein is CASSSRTGEISYEQYF.

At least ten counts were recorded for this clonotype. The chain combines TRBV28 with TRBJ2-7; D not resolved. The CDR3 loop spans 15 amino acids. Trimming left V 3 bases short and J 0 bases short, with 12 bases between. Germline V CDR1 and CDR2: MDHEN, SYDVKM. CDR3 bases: TGTGCCAGCAGTTTTGGTTCAGCTCTCTCCTACGAGCAGTACTTC. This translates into CASSFGSALSYEQYF.

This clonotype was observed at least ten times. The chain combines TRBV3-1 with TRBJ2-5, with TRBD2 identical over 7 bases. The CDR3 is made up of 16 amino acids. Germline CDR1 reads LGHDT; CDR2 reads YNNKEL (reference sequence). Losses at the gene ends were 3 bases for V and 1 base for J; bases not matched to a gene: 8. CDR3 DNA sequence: TGTGCCAGCAGCCAGTTAACCAGCGGGACCCAAGAGACCCAGTACTTC. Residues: CASSQLTSGTQETQYF.

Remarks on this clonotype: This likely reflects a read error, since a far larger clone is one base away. The CDR3 sequence is CASSALLSQGNEQYF. CDR3 nucleotide sequence: TGCGCCAGCAGCGCCCTTCTGTCTCAGGGCAATGAGCAGTACTTC. The chain employs TRBV5-1 and TRBJ2-7; weak D call: TRBD1 (5 bases). Trimming removed 4 bases from V and 7 bases from J, with 21 bases in between. The germline CDR1 and CDR2 sequences are SGHRS and YFSETQ. CDR3 size: 15 residues.

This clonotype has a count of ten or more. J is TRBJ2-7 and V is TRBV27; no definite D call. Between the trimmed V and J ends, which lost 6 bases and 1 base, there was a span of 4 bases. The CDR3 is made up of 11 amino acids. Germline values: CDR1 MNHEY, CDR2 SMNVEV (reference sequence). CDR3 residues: CASSSSYEQYF. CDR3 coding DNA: TGTGCCAGCAGCTCGTCCTACGAGCAGTACTTC.

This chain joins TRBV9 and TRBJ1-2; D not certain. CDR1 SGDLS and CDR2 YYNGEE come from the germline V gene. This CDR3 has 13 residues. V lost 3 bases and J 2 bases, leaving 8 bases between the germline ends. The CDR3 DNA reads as TGTGCCAGCAGCGGCCCCCTGAACTATGGCTACACCTTC. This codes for CASSGPLNYGYTF.

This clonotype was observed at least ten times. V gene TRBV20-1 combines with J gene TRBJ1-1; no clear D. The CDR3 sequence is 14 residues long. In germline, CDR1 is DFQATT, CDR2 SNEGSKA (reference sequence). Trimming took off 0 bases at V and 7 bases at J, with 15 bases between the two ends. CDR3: CSARERVGNGEAFF. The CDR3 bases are TGCAGTGCTAGAGAGCGGGTCGGCAATGGTGAAGCTTTCTTT.

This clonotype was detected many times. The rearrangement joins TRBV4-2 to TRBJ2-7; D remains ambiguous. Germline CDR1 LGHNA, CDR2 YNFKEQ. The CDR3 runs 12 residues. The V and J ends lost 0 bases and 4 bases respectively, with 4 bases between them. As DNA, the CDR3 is TGTGCCAGCAGCCAAGAAGGATACGAGCAGTACTTC. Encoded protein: CASSQEGYEQYF.

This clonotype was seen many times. The chain's CDR3 is CASKTGLADIYNEQFF. DNA for the CDR3: TGCGCCAGCAAAACCGGACTAGCGGACATTTACAATGAGCAGTTCTTC. The V gene is TRBV4-3, the J gene TRBJ2-1; 10 nucleotides agree with TRBD2. The CDR3 consists of 16 residues. V gave up 7 bases and J gave up 4 bases; unmatched junction bases: 10. The germline V gene has CDR1 LGHNA and CDR2 YSLEER.

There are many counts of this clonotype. The CDR3 DNA is TGTGCCAGTAGCCTGGGACAGGAACATCGAAACGAGCAGTACTTC. Protein sequence: CASSLGQEHRNEQYF. The chain recombines TRBV19 with TRBJ2-7; 8 bases map to TRBD1. The CDR3 consists of 15 residues. Per germline, CDR1 LNHDA and CDR2 SQIVND (reference sequence). Trimming took 6 bases from V and 5 from J; bases not matched to a gene: 12. Full variable domain (outside the CDR3, taken from reference TRBV19 and TRBJ2-7): DGGITQSPKYLFRKEGQNVTLSCEQNLNHDAMYWYRQDPGQGLRLIYYSQIVNDFQKGDIAEGYSVSREKKESFPLTVTSAQKNPTAFYLCASSLGQEHRNEQYFGPGTRLTVT.

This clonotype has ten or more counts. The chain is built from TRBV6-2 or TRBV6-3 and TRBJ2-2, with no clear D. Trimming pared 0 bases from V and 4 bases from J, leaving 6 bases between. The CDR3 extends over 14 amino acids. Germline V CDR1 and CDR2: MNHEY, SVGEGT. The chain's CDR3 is CASSYSQSTGELFF. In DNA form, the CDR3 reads TGTGCCAGCAGTTACTCCCAGTCCACCGGGGAGCTGTTTTTT.

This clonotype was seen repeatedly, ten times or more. In DNA form, the CDR3 reads TGTGCCAGCAGTCGCGACAGGTTCGGGTACTTC. As protein: CASSRDRFGYF. The chain is built from TRBV7-9 and TRBJ2-5, with a tentative D call TRBD1 (6 bases). The length of the CDR3 is 11 residues. Trimming took off 6 bases at V and 13 bases at J, with 15 bases between the two ends. Germline CDR1 is SEHNR and CDR2 is FQNEAQ (reference sequence). The variable domain in full, completed from reference TRBV7-9 and TRBJ2-5, reads DTGVSQNPRHKITKRGQNVTFRCDPISEHNRLYWYRQTLGQGPEFLTYFQNEAQLEKSRLLSDRFSAERPKGSFSTLEIQRTEQGDSAMYLCASSRDRFGYFGPGTRLLVL.

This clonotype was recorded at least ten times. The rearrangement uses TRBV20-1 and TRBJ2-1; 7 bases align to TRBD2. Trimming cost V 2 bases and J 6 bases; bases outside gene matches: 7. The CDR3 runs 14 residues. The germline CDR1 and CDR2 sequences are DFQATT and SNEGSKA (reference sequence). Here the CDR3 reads CSARWEGPSNEQFF. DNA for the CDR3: TGCAGTGCTAGATGGGAGGGCCCTTCCAATGAGCAGTTCTTC.